Below are 6 T cell receptor beta chains sequenced from a single sample in a study of T cell repertoires in cytomegalovirus infection. One entry per CDR3 protein results from TCRdb running MiXCR on the reads. The sample includes some 310,000 distinct CDR3 sequences, about 25% of them seen just once. These receptors have no known antigen. The sequencing here drew on cultured PBMCs, taken from culture after CMV antigen stimulation. All receptors derive from a human donor in good health (CMV status not recorded). Some clones in this sample may be carry-over from other donors' samples.

This chain connects TRBV5-6 to TRBJ2-7, with no clear D. Germline lookup yields CDR1 SGHDT and CDR2 YYEEEE. The CDR3 is 16 residues long. V lost 4 bases and J 4 bases, leaving 21 bases between the germline ends. CDR3 sequence reads: CASSLLADQKVYEQYV. The DNA of the CDR3 is TGTGCCAGCAGCCTCCTGGCCGACCAGAAAGTGTACGAGCAGTACGTC.

The chain is built from TRBV14 and TRBJ2-6; the match to TRBD1 covers 10 bases. V trimming: 3 bases; J trimming: 2 bases; junction bases outside the gene matches: 4. CDR1 is SGHDN and CDR2 is FVKESK in the germline V gene. This CDR3 has 17 residues. The CDR3 spells CASSQDRGFPGANVLTF. The CDR3 region has the DNA TGTGCCAGCAGCCAGGACAGGGGGTTCCCTGGGGCCAACGTCCTGACTTTC.

The chain recombines TRBV11-3 with TRBJ2-2; 14 bases line up with TRBD2. This CDR3 spans 16 amino acids. Trimming cost V 5 bases and J 7 bases; bases outside gene matches: 6. The germline CDR1 and CDR2 sequences are SGHNT and YENEEA. This CDR3 is CASSRGLAGGGGELFF. The CDR3 coding sequence is TGTGCCAGCAGCCGCGGACTAGCGGGAGGCGGCGGGGAGCTGTTTTTT.

This clonotype was picked up a small number of times. The chain carries TRBV19 and TRBJ2-1; D might be TRBD2 (5 bases). This CDR3 spans 16 amino acids. Germline assignment: CDR1 LNHDA and CDR2 SQIVND (reference sequence). Trimming shortened V by 4 bases and J by 4 bases, and 17 bases separated the two germline ends. The CDR3 DNA reads as TGTGCCAGTAGTAGGGCGGGCCCTTGGGGTTACAATGAGCAGTTCTTC. It yields the protein CASSRAGPWGYNEQFF.

This clonotype has at least ten counts. This chain uses TRBV7-2 with TRBJ1-2; D unclear. The CDR3 is made up of 16 amino acids. V lost 3 bases to trimming and J lost 0 bases, with 14 bases between them. Germline CDR1 and CDR2: SGHTA and FQGNSA. The CDR3 region has the DNA TGTGCCAGCAGCTTTAGGATCGCGGTCACTAACTATGGCTACACCTTC. This gives the protein CASSFRIAVTNYGYTF.

This clonotype was observed many times. The chain combines TRBV7-2 with TRBJ1-5; D not certain. The CDR3 runs to 14 residues. The V and J ends lost 5 bases and 3 bases respectively, with 11 bases between them. CDR1 SGHTA and CDR2 FQGNSA come from the germline V gene. DNA of the CDR3: TGTGCCAGCAGCCAAGGACCTGACAATCAGCCCCAGCATTTT. It translates to CASSQGPDNQPQHF.